This T cell receptor (beta chain) derives from a study of T cell repertoires in cytomegalovirus infection. Study-level background: Signatures in public TCR beta sequences pointed to both CMV infection and matching HLA type.

CDR1 and CDR2 (germline): SGHTA, FQGNSA. The CDR3 length is 15 residues. Unmatched junction bases numbered 4, after V lost 5 bases and J lost 1 base. TCRdb fed the reads into MiXCR, producing one record per CDR3 protein. The sample contains fewer than 200,000 distinct CDR3 sequences, approximately 15% of which appear only once. This clonotype was recorded at least ten times. What it binds is unknown. Study results and caveats: Pooled public TCR beta family frequency picked out CMV carriers with the relevant HLA.

The source of this sequence is a human donor in good health (CMV status not recorded). Some clones in this sample may be carry-over from other donors' samples. The V call is TRBV7-2, the J call TRBJ2-2; the match to TRBD1 covers 7 bases. Sequencing was carried out using PBMCs. In DNA form, the CDR3 reads TGTGCCAGCAGCCCCGGGACAGTGAACACCGGGGAGCTGTTTTTT. This sequence encodes CASSPGTVNTGELFF.